This entry describes one T cell receptor (beta chain). CD8+ and CD4+ T cells circulating in blood were sequenced for TCR beta. This record comes from a study of CD8 T cells in Susac syndrome. Reverse transcription of roughly 0.45 to 1 ug RNA used random hexamers. TCRdb reprocessed the immunoSEQ multiplex PCR reads via MiXCR and lists one record per CDR3 protein. The profile covers 150,000 to 200,000 distinct CDR3 sequences, with approximately 95% appearing a single time and approximately 0.16% taken by the ten largest. Deletions cut 0 bases from V and 1 base from J, with 6 bases between. CDR1 is SGHDN and CDR2 is FVKESK in the germline V gene. The CDR3 is 14 residues long.

The material sequenced was CD8+ T cells from PBMCs. The sequence derives from a human donor with Susac syndrome. The V and J genes are TRBV14 and TRBJ1-1; D gene uncertain. CDR3 DNA: TGTGCCAGCAGCCAAGAATGGCAGAACACTGAAGCTTTCTTT. Translating it yields CASSQEWQNTEAFF.